The entry below describes one T cell receptor beta chain. Its antigen is currently unknown. One end of the junction fails to match germline, which may point to a read error. From 500 ng total RNA, TCR beta cDNA was generated with a primer in the constant region. Employing slightly modified ARM-PCR, three nested multiplex PCR rounds were run, and these gave rise to the TCR beta libraries. The opening two PCR rounds, around 11 cycles each, paired TRBV1-TRBV30 forward primers with a C-beta reverse primer. TCRdb redid the calling of the multiplex PCR reads with MiXCR, one entry per CDR3 protein. The table includes tens of thousands of distinct CDR3 sequences, over 75% detected once. Looked up from germline, CDR1 is SGHNT and CDR2 is YENEEA. CDR3 length: 15 residues. For each extraction, RNA and DNA were obtained together from approximately 20-30 mg of unsorted bulk tissue. All of the tumor samples contained over 80% viable tumor cells.

This sample was included in a study of tumor-infiltrating lymphocytes in primary liver carcinoma. Study as a whole: Male and female patients aged 30 to 69 years made up the cohort. Study-level points and caveats: Tumor region pairs shared more overlap than did tumor-adjacent and tumor-blood pairs.

This clonotype originated in a man aged 40-49 years with primary liver carcinoma and hepatitis B virus infection. The rearrangement links TRBV11-3 to TRBJ2-3, with D tentatively TRBD1 or TRBD2 (6 bases each). Material for sequencing was liver tumor tissue from sampling region 5. The subset was: tumor region T5, tumor centre. As DNA, the CDR3 is TGTGCTAGCAACTTTAGGGGGAGGCGGACAGATACGCAGTATTTT. It is translated as CASNFRGRRTDTQYF.